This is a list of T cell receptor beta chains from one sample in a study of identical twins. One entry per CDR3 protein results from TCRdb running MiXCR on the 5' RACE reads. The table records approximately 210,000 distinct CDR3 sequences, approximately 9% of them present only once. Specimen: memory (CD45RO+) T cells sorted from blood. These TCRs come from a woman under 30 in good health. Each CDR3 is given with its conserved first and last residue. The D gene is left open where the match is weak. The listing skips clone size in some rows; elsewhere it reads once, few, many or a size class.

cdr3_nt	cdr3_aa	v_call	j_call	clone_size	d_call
TGTGCCAGCAGCTTAGGGACTGGCAGTTTGAACACCGGGGAGCTGTTTTTT	CASSLGTGSLNTGELFF	TRBV7-9	TRBJ2-2	NA	NA
TGTGCCAGCAGTTTTAATCGGGCAGGGCGCCAGCCCCAGCATTTT	CASSFNRAGRQPQHF	TRBV12-3/TRBV12-4	TRBJ1-5	many	NA
TGTGCCAGTAGGGGACAGGGTCGGCAGCCCCAGCATTTT	CASRGQGRQPQHF	TRBV19	TRBJ1-5	NA	TRBD1
TGTGCCAGCAGTTTTACCTTGGGGGCCGGGGCTTTCTTT	CASSFTLGAGAFF	TRBV12-3/TRBV12-4	TRBJ1-1	few	NA
TGTGCCAGCAGCTCGGGACAGAAAGAGACCCAGTACTTC	CASSSGQKETQYF	TRBV7-9	TRBJ2-5	few	TRBD1
TGTGCCAGCCAAACCCGGGCGGCTGGGACCACTGAAGCTTTCTTT	CASQTRAAGTTEAFF	TRBV6-1	TRBJ1-1	few	NA
TGTGCCAGCTCACGGACAGGGGAACAGCCCCAGCATTTT	CASSRTGEQPQHF	TRBV18	TRBJ1-5	many	TRBD1
TGTGCCAGCAAACAGTCTTATAATTCACCCCTCCACTTT	CASKQSYNSPLHF	TRBV12-3/TRBV12-4	TRBJ1-6	few	NA
TGTGCCAGCAGCTTAGTGATGGGGGGGTACTACGAGCAGTACTTC	CASSLVMGGYYEQYF	TRBV7-2	TRBJ2-7	once	TRBD2
TGCGCCAGCAGCTTGGGCGGGACGACAGATACGCAGTATTTT	CASSLGGTTDTQYF	TRBV5-1	TRBJ2-3	many	NA
TGTGCCAGCAGCCCACGGACTAGCGGGAGATACGAGCAGTACTTC	CASSPRTSGRYEQYF	TRBV5-4	TRBJ2-7	few	TRBD2